This T cell receptor (beta chain) was observed in a study of Graves' ophthalmopathy and Graves' hyperthyroidism. Other autoimmune diseases, uncontrolled infections, pregnancy or lactation ruled patients out of participation. Diagnosis was based on clinical symptoms, serum thyroxine, TRAb, thyroid ultrasound and orbital computed tomography. The authors amplified TCR beta CDR3 regions, and they did so from RNA transcripts for repertoire sequencing. Second-round multiplex PCR came after a first-round RT-PCR that employed HTBI primers. TCRdb reprocessed the multiplex PCR reads via MiXCR and lists one record per CDR3 protein. The sample shows 740,000 or so distinct CDR3 sequences, 40% of them seen only once. The study's findings and limits: Also, most clonotypes expanded in the thyroid above 0.001 frequency appeared in blood.

Trimming removed 3 bases from V and 4 bases from J, with 9 bases in between. Germline-derived CDR1 and CDR2 are SQVTM and ANQGSEA. The CDR3 extends over 12 amino acids. This clonotype came up many times. Its antigen is not known. The V and J genes are TRBV29-1 and TRBJ1-2, with D hard to call. The source of this sequence is an adult man with Graves' ophthalmopathy. The sequencing sample was made of peripheral blood. The CDR3 nucleotides are TGCAGCGTTGACCCCCAGCCCTATGGCTACACCTTC. Amino acids: CSVDPQPYGYTF.